This T cell receptor beta chain appears in the sequencing data of a study of blood T cell dynamics during melanoma immunotherapy. Study background: Standard first-line treatment here was pembrolizumab or nivolumab plus ipilimumab in metastatic melanoma. Findings and limits, study-wide: Disease-control patients' PBMC repertoires became either more clonal or more diverse at W3.

The CDR3 spans 13 residues. Deletions cut 3 bases from V and 3 bases from J, with 5 bases between. Germline assignment: CDR1 LNHNV and CDR2 YYDKDF (reference sequence). Documented time point: pre-treatment baseline. Sampling occurred pretreatment (T0) and at week 3 (W3), after cycle one of checkpoint blockade. Patients with prior systemic cancer treatment, concomitant immunosuppressants, or other active malignancies were excluded. Notes on this clone: The antigen remains unidentified.

The table came from immunoSEQ multiplex PCR; TCRdb's copy has only in-frame clones and leaves some out. The data contain 13,000 to 15,000 clones, over 75% of them singletons. This TCR was sampled from a human donor with melanoma. The sequences come from blood, collected from a patient treated with checkpoint blockade. This rearrangement joins TRBV15 to TRBJ2-2; D perhaps matches TRBD2 (5 bases). CDR3 sequence reads: CATSRDYTGELFF. CDR3 DNA sequence: TGTGCCACCAGCAGGGACTACACCGGGGAGCTGTTTTTT.